Given below is one TCR beta chain in context. Its antigen remains unknown. The record originates from a study of regulatory T cells in long-lasting Graves disease. Study findings and constraints: Patients with persistent disease showed a bias toward TRBV28, TRBJ1-2 and TRBJ2-5.

For TCR beta, libraries came from iRepertoire HTBI primers and Arm-PCR of CDR3 regions. Authors' data handling: Gene usage covered approximately 60 TRBV and 14 to 15 TRBJ segments. Via MiXCR, TCRdb re-called the multiplex PCR reads, giving one row per CDR3 protein. TCRdb's processing, not the study's, gives the V and J calls here. The sample contains approximately 690,000 distinct CDR3 sequences, about 30% of which appear only once. Regarding time point: persistent/refractory GD, antithyroid drugs over 5 years with positive TRAb. After RNA was extracted from PBMCs, the TCR library was made from it. The CDR3 extends over 14 amino acids. In germline, CDR1 is KGHSH, CDR2 LQKENI. V lost 6 bases, J lost 6 bases, and 17 bases lay in between.

The sample here was peripheral blood mononuclear cells (PBMCs), taken when the disease was refractory, from a patient treated with antithyroid drugs. The clonotype was recovered from a female donor with Graves disease. The rearrangement joins TRBV18 to TRBJ1-2; D call uncertain. CDR3 region: CASSPENSAHGYTF. The CDR3, as DNA: TGTGCCAGCTCGCCGGAGAACAGCGCCCATGGCTACACCTTC.